This TCR beta chain emerged from a study of blood T cells in healthy people across ages. In this sample, this clonotype turned up once. V lost 3 bases, J lost 3 bases, and 25 bases lay in between. Per the germline V gene, CDR1 is DFQATT and CDR2 is SNEGSKA (reference sequence). This CDR3 contains 18 residues. The authors ran a second PCR of about 7 to 12 cycles using a sample-barcoded 5' primer and a J-beta primer mix. TCRdb re-analysed the 5' RACE reads in MiXCR, keeping a single row per CDR3 protein. This table holds fewer than 900,000 distinct CDR3 sequences, 43% found once. This chain links TRBV20-1 with TRBJ2-3; TRBD1 or TRBD2 may be the D gene (7 bases each). The material sequenced was blood. This receptor was taken from a woman aged 55-69 years in good health. CDR3 in amino acids: CSARDVVGGGGWTDTQYF. CDR3 bases: TGCAGTGCTAGGGATGTTGTAGGGGGCGGGGGCTGGACAGATACGCAGTATTTT.